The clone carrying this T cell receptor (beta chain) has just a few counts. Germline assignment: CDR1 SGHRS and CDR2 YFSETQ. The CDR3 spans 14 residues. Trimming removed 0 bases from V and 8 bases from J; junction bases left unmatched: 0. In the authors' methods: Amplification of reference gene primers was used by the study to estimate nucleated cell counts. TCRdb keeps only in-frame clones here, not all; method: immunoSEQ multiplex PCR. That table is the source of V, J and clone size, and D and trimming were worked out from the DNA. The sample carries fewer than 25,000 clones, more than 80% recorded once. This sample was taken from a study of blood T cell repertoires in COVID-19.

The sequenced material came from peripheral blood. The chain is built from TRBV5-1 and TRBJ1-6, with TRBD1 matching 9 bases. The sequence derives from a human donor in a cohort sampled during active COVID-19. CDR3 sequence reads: CASSLGDRDSPLHF. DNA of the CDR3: TGCGCCAGCAGCTTGGGGGACAGGGATTCACCCCTCCACTTT. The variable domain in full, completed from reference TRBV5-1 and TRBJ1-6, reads KAGVTQTPRYLIKTRGQQVTLSCSPISGHRSVSWYQQTPGQGLQFLFEYFSETQRNKGNFPGRFSGRQFSNSRSEMNVSTLELGDSALYLCASSLGDRDSPLHFGNGTRLTVT.